The T cell receptor (beta chain) under discussion was sequenced for a study of glioma-infiltrating T cells. Using RNA template, CDR3s of TCR alpha and beta were amplified with iRepertoire arm-PCR. Input was roughly 85-450 ng of tissue mRNA or PBMC total RNA. MiXCR, applied by TCRdb to the multiplex PCR reads, yields one record per CDR3 protein. The table includes around 170,000 distinct CDR3 sequences, around 42% detected once. Regarding this clonotype: The junction departs from germline at one end; a sequencing error may be responsible.

The sample was glioma tissue, nonneoplastic brain tissue, or PBMCs (not recorded which). The source of this sequence is a human donor with low-grade glioma or glioblastoma, undergoing nonglioma brain surgery, or in good health (not recorded which).

Here the CDR3 DNA reads TGTACCAGCAGCCTAACTAGCGCGAGTGAGCAGTTCTTC. This sequence encodes CTSSLTSASEQFF. J is TRBJ2-1 and V is TRBV4-2; 7 bases align to TRBD2. Per germline, CDR1 LGHNA and CDR2 YNFKEQ. The CDR3 spans 13 residues.